The present entry profiles one T cell receptor (beta chain) with its context. What it binds is unknown. Other DNA variants within this sample encode the same CDR3. The data are from a study of PD-1 blockade in classical Hodgkin lymphoma. Broader study findings: The diversity seen at baseline in complete responders resembled that of newly diagnosed patients.

Brentuximab vedotin exposure varied among the patients, all of whom had relapsed after autologous stem cell transplantation. Measured with immunoSEQ multiplex PCR; TCRdb has only the in-frame clones, and not every one. The sample comprises about 40,000 clones, more than 75% of which are singletons, and approximately 9.1% rests with the top ten. The CDR3 runs 13 residues. In germline, CDR1 is SGHTA, CDR2 FQGNSA. Trimming cost V 6 bases and J 4 bases; bases outside gene matches: 4. The V gene is TRBV7-2, the J gene TRBJ2-3; TRBD1 matches at 7 bases. Sequenced material: peripheral blood mononuclear cells (PBMCs), taken at baseline. The TCR originated in a human donor with classical Hodgkin lymphoma. CDR3: CASSGTGADTQYF. DNA of the CDR3: TGTGCCAGCAGTGGCACAGGGGCAGATACGCAGTATTTT.